This entry lists 30 T cell receptor beta chains sequenced from one sample in a study of molecular identifiers for immune sequencing clone quantification. Using its own MiXCR run on the PCR reads, TCRdb lists one record per CDR3 protein. The repertoire holds about half a million distinct CDR3 sequences, with 20% to 25% as singletons. The sequenced sample was naive CD8+ T cells from blood, with Jurkat cell RNA spiked in. Subset: FACS-sorted CD8+CD4-CCR7+CD45RA+ naive T cells. These receptors all stem from a human donor in good health. Some libraries in this study had Jurkat cell RNA spiked in.

A word on this clonotype: One base away lies a much larger clone, so this may be a sequencing read error. This rearrangement joins TRBV11-2 to TRBJ1-1; D is possibly TRBD1 (5 bases). CDR1 and CDR2 from the germline V gene are SGHAT and FQNNGV. V was cut by 1 base and J by 0 bases, with 15 bases left in between. This CDR3 is 17 amino acids long. CDR3 loop: CASSLGRQSFLNTEAFF. The CDR3 nucleotides read TGTGCCAGCAGCTTAGGCAGACAGAGTTTTTTGAACACTGAAGCTTTCTTT.

This clonotype showed up just a few times. The V and J genes are TRBV6-5 and TRBJ1-1; D ambiguous. V lost 6 bases to trimming and J lost 0 bases, with 20 bases between them. The CDR3 is made up of 17 amino acids. Germline V lookup: CDR1 MNHEY, CDR2 SVGAGI. CDR3 protein: CASSQWTAPNMNTEAFF. CDR3 nucleotides: TGTGCCAGCAGCCAATGGACGGCCCCTAACATGAACACTGAAGCTTTCTTT.

This chain joins TRBV7-9 and TRBJ2-7, with D possibly TRBD2 on 6 matching bases. Germline V gives CDR1 SEHNR, CDR2 FQNEAQ (reference sequence). Trimming shortened V by 1 base and J by 1 base, and 14 bases separated the two germline ends. The CDR3 is 16 amino acids. CDR3 nucleotides: TGTGCCAGCAGCTTAGGCGGCGGGACGATTTCCTACGAGCAGTACTTC. Translation gives CASSLGGGTISYEQYF.

V is TRBV2 and J is TRBJ1-2, with D possibly matching TRBD1 (6 bases). The CDR3 consists of 13 residues. Trimming left V 8 bases short and J 5 bases short, with 15 bases between. Germline V CDR1 and CDR2: SNHLY, FYNNEI. The CDR3, as DNA: TGTGCCAGCGGCGGCAGGGGAGGGTATGGCTACACCTTC. Its protein is CASGGRGGYGYTF.

A word on this clonotype: A much larger clone lies one base from this, so it may be a read error. The rearrangement uses TRBV20-1 and TRBJ2-7, with 7 bases fitting TRBD1. Germline V gene sequence: CDR1 DFQATT, CDR2 SNEGSKA (reference sequence). CDR3 length equals 15 residues. For the CDR3, the DNA is TGCAGTGCTAGACTCGGGACAGATTTTACCTACGGGCAGTACTTC. Translating gives CSARLGTDFTYGQYF.

This clonotype has ten or more counts. The chain recombines TRBV7-6 with TRBJ2-5; no definite D call. CDR1 is SGHVS, CDR2 FNYEAQ, per germline. V lost 2 bases and J lost 6, with 13 bases in between. This CDR3 has 14 amino acids. Here the CDR3 reads CASSLSSASQTQYF. For the CDR3, the DNA is TGTGCCAGCAGCTTATCGAGCGCGTCACAGACCCAGTACTTC.

Only a few counts were recorded for this clonotype. This chain links TRBV10-3 with TRBJ2-5; 11 nucleotides agree with TRBD2. Per germline, CDR1 ENHRY and CDR2 SYGVKD. This CDR3 has 17 amino acids. Losses at the gene ends were 3 bases for V and 0 bases for J; bases not matched to a gene: 6. The CDR3 loop reads CAISELLAGGNQETQYF. CDR3 DNA sequence: TGTGCCATCAGTGAACTGCTAGCGGGGGGAAACCAAGAGACCCAGTACTTC.

This clonotype turned up a few times. One end of the junction is discordant with germline, which a read error may explain. The rearrangement uses TRBV12-3 or TRBV12-4 and TRBJ2-3; possibly TRBD1 for D (5 bases). The CDR3 extends over 13 amino acids. CDR3 nucleotides: TGTGCCAGCAGTCCGGATAGCACAGGTACGCAGTATTTT. This sequence encodes CASSPDSTGTQYF.

This clonotype has a count of ten or more. The chain employs TRBV6-2 or TRBV6-3 and TRBJ2-7; 8 positions agree with TRBD1. The CDR3 covers 19 residues. J was trimmed by 3 bases and V by 1 base; bases with no gene match: 17. CDR1 and CDR2 (germline): MNHEY, SVGEGT. DNA of the CDR3: TGTGCCAGCAGTTACTTGCAACCCAAGGACAGGGTGGTTGACTACGAGCAGTACTTC. This gives the protein CASSYLQPKDRVVDYEQYF.

This clonotype appeared a few times. At one end the junction does not follow the germline gene, possibly because of a read error. The genes are TRBV27 and TRBJ2-1; 9 bases match TRBD2. Germline V gene lookup returns CDR1 MNHEY and CDR2 SMNVEV (reference sequence). This CDR3 contains 12 residues. CDR3 amino acids: CASSGLANEQSF. CDR3 in DNA: TGTGCCAGCAGTGGACTAGCGAATGAGCAGTCCTTC.

This clonotype was found a few times. The chain combines TRBV24-1 with TRBJ1-2; the match to TRBD1 covers 10 bases. Trimming cost V 3 bases and J 6 bases; bases outside gene matches: 6. Germline V gene lookup returns CDR1 KGHDR and CDR2 SFDVKD. The CDR3 is made up of 15 amino acids. The CDR3 region is CATSDAPGQGNGYTF. The CDR3 DNA is TGTGCCACCAGTGATGCACCGGGACAGGGGAATGGCTACACCTTC.

About this clonotype: This sequence may be a read error, since a much larger clone differs from it by one base. The chain carries TRBV6-1 and TRBJ2-7; D is unclear. V dropped 1 base and J dropped 5 bases, with 15 bases sitting between them. The CDR3 is 15 residues long. Looked up from germline, CDR1 is MNHNS and CDR2 is SASEGT. In DNA, the CDR3 is TGTGCCAGCAGTGAAGAGGCTTCACAGTGGAACGAGCAGTACTTC. Translated: CASSEEASQWNEQYF.

This clonotype has at least ten counts. The CDR3 here is CASSTLGSPLHF. The CDR3, as DNA: TGTGCCAGCAGCACATTAGGATCACCCCTCCACTTT. The J gene is TRBJ1-6, the V gene TRBV11-2; D gene unclear. Germline CDR1 SGHAT, CDR2 FQNNGV. Trimming stripped 5 bases from V and 10 bases from J, with 9 bases between. This CDR3 comprises 12 residues.

This clonotype occurred a few times. The CDR3 nucleotides are TGCGCCAGCAGCCAAGAATCAGGACGGGGGTTAGTTAAGACCCAGTACTTC. Translating gives CASSQESGRGLVKTQYF. This chain connects TRBV4-3 to TRBJ2-5; maybe TRBD2 (6 bases). Per germline, CDR1 LGHNA and CDR2 YSLEER. The V and J ends lost 0 bases and 6 bases respectively, with 20 bases between them. The CDR3 has 17 amino acids.

This chain connects TRBV4-1 to TRBJ2-3; 8 bases are shared with TRBD2. This CDR3 spans 16 amino acids. With V trimmed by 4 bases and J by 4 bases, 10 bases remained unmatched. CDR1 and CDR2 (germline): MGHRA, YSYEKL. CDR3 DNA sequence: TGCGCCAGCAGCCGGCACAGTAGCGGGGAGGCAGATACGCAGTATTTT. Translation: CASSRHSSGEADTQYF.

Turning to this clonotype: Since a much larger clone is just one base distant, this may be a read error. J is TRBJ2-4 and V is TRBV15, with 7 bases that match TRBD1. CDR1 and CDR2 from the germline V gene are LNHNV and YYDKDF (reference sequence). The CDR3 runs to 15 residues. The CDR3 loop reads CATSLQGLAKNTQYF. The DNA of the CDR3 is TGTGCCACCAGCCTACAGGGGCTAGCCAAAAACACTCAGTACTTC.

Regarding this clonotype: Just one base apart from a much larger clone, this may be a read error. The rearrangement joins TRBV7-9 to TRBJ2-3; 8 bases map to TRBD2. V lost 5 bases to trimming and J lost 5 bases; unmatched junction nucleotides: 9. CDR1 is SEHNR and CDR2 is FQNEAQ in the germline V gene (reference sequence). The CDR3 extends over 15 amino acids. CDR3 DNA: TGTGCCAGCAGCCCTAACGGGAGGGCCTTAGATACGCAGTATTTT. Its translation: CASSPNGRALDTQYF.

This clonotype came up many times. The chain employs TRBV6-2 or TRBV6-3 and TRBJ2-7, with a possible D match to TRBD2 (6 bases). V gave up 2 bases and J gave up 2 bases, with 10 bases separating them. The CDR3 is 14 amino acids. The germline CDR1 and CDR2 sequences are MNHEY and SVGEGT. CDR3 sequence: CASSYPGATYEQYF. CDR3 in DNA: TGTGCCAGCAGTTACCCGGGAGCTACCTACGAGCAGTACTTC.

This clonotype was recorded once. This chain connects TRBV5-6 to TRBJ1-1; the D is unclear. Germline V gene lookup returns CDR1 SGHDT and CDR2 YYEEEE. Trimming cost V 0 bases and J 10 bases, with 13 bases left between them. This CDR3 comprises 13 residues. The chain's CDR3 is CASSLGRGNRAFF. The CDR3, as DNA: TGTGCCAGCAGCTTGGGGCGGGGAAATAGAGCTTTCTTT.

A single count supports this clonotype. A much larger clone lies a single base off, so this may be a read error. The chain is built from TRBV27 and TRBJ2-3; D is uncertain. CDR1 is MNHEY and CDR2 is SMNVEV in the germline V gene (reference sequence). The CDR3 is 13 residues long. DNA for the CDR3: TGTGCTGTAGGCGGCCTCCCCACAGATACGCGGTATTTT. It translates to CAVGGLPTDTRYF.

This clonotype was seen many times. CDR3 bases: TGCAGTGCTAGAGATATTGGGCTGAACGATCAGCCCCAGCATTTT. Translation: CSARDIGLNDQPQHF. The J gene is TRBJ1-5, the V gene TRBV20-1; no definite D call. The CDR3 totals 15 residues. CDR1 and CDR2 (germline): DFQATT, SNEGSKA (reference sequence). V was clipped by 0 bases and J by 5 bases, with 14 bases between them.

This clonotype was seen a few times. V and J are TRBV2 and TRBJ2-7; D gene ambiguous. Germline V lookup: CDR1 SNHLY, CDR2 FYNNEI. The CDR3 runs to 15 residues. The V end lost 1 base, the J end lost 1 base, and 11 bases lay between the germline ends. The CDR3 sequence is CASSEEPVMSYEQYF. As DNA, the CDR3 is TGTGCCAGCAGTGAAGAACCGGTCATGTCCTACGAGCAGTACTTC.

Notes on this clonotype: A much larger clone differs by one base, so this may be a read error. This is likely a read error, given that the CDR3 carries no conserved phenylalanine or tryptophan at its end. The CDR3 DNA reads TGTGCCAGCAATTGGGGAGAGTTTGCAGGGGACACTGAAGCTTTCCTT. Its translation: CASNWGEFAGDTEAFL. This chain uses TRBV6-1 with TRBJ1-1, with a weak D call TRBD1 (6 bases). Germline V lookup: CDR1 MNHNS, CDR2 SASEGT. The CDR3 totals 16 residues. V was trimmed by 7 bases and J by 3 bases, leaving 21 bases between them.

In its sample, this clonotype was seen many times. This chain uses TRBV27 with TRBJ2-7; D not resolved. The germline V and J ends were trimmed by 8 bases and 3 bases, with 8 bases remaining between them. The germline V gene encodes CDR1 MNHEY and CDR2 SMNVEV (reference sequence). CDR3 length: 11 residues. The CDR3 sequence: CASGHFYEQYF. The DNA of the CDR3 is TGTGCCAGCGGGCATTTCTACGAGCAGTACTTC.

There are many counts of this clonotype. The chain employs TRBV28 and TRBJ2-5, with a tentative D call TRBD2 (7 bases). The CDR3 has 15 amino acids. The ends were cut back, 7 bases at V and 5 bases at J, with 20 bases in the middle. Per the germline V gene, CDR1 is MDHEN and CDR2 is SYDVKM. The CDR3 nucleotides read TGTGCCAGCACCCCGGCGGGGGCCTCCGCCGAGACCCAGTACTTC. It specifies CASTPAGASAETQYF.

The chain joins TRBV5-1 to TRBJ2-1; 11 positions agree with TRBD2. This CDR3 has 16 residues. V shed 1 base and J 4 bases; nucleotides not matched to a gene: 4. In germline, CDR1 is SGHRS, CDR2 YFSETQ. The CDR3 loop is CASSLQTSGGYNEQFF. The CDR3 DNA reads TGCGCCAGCAGCTTGCAAACTAGCGGGGGTTACAATGAGCAGTTCTTC.

About this clonotype: Its ends do not fully match the called genes, so a read error is possible. The rearrangement uses TRBV12-3 or TRBV12-4 and TRBJ2-1; 11 bases agree with TRBD2. The CDR3 is made up of 14 amino acids. CDR3 nucleotide sequence: TGTGCCAGCAGCCTGGGACTAGCGGCTAATGAGCAGTCCTTC. It is translated as CASSLGLAANEQSF.

As concerns this clonotype: A read error may be the cause here, since a much bigger clone is one base away. The chain has TRBV28 and TRBJ1-5; D is possibly TRBD1 (5 bases). Germline CDR1 is MDHEN and CDR2 is SYDVKM. The CDR3 is 12 amino acids. CDR3 nucleotide sequence: TGTGGCAGCAGTTTTCAGGGTCAGCCCCAGCATTTT. It encodes CGSSFQGQPQHF.

This clonotype occurred many times. This CDR3 is CASSLARLNTEAFF. The CDR3 region has the DNA TGCGCCAGCAGCTTGGCCAGGTTGAACACTGAAGCTTTCTTT. This chain uses TRBV5-1 with TRBJ1-1; D remains ambiguous. Germline assignment: CDR1 SGHRS and CDR2 YFSETQ. The CDR3 totals 14 residues. The V gene lost 0 bases and the J gene lost 0 bases, with 6 bases spanning the gap.

As for this clonotype: A read error may be the cause here, since a much bigger clone is one base away. This chain links TRBV5-1 with TRBJ2-7, with 7 bases identical to TRBD2. Germline-derived CDR1 and CDR2 are SGHRS and YFSETQ. The CDR3 length is 13 residues. The chain's CDR3 is CVSSGTGIQEQYF. In DNA form, the CDR3 reads TGCGTCAGCAGCGGGACGGGGATTCAGGAGCAGTACTTC.